The 16 T cell receptor beta chains in this list originate from one sample, sequenced in a study of T cells in women clearing cervical HPV infection. The method was immunoSEQ multiplex PCR; TCRdb's version includes in-frame clones alone and lacks a portion of them. The sample table sets out tens of thousands of clones. Sequencing was performed on blood buffy coat. All receptors derive from a woman between 18 and 75 years old with a cervical HPV16 infection that either progressed to CIN3+ or cleared (not recorded which).

Points on this clone: Read coverage stops 3 residues before the CDR3 terminus; the germline J gene supplies the remainder. The chain is built from TRBV19 and TRBJ1-4, with D perhaps TRBD1 (6 bases). Trimming took 7 bases from V and 4 from J, leaving 22 bases between them. From germline, CDR1 is LNHDA and CDR2 SQIVND (reference sequence). There are 17 residues in the CDR3. CDR3 bases read: TGTGCCAGTACCGCTAGCGGGGGCACTTCTTATAATGAAAAA. It yields the protein CASTASGGTSYNEK. The complete CDR3 protein is CASTASGGTSYNEKLFF.

Details on this clone: The sequenced fragment ends 3 residues before the CDR3 boundary, so the rest is inferred from the germline J gene. This sequence joins TRBV5-6 and TRBJ1-2, with 8 bases lining up with TRBD1. Germline values: CDR1 SGHDT, CDR2 YYEEEE. This CDR3 is 13 amino acids long. V was pared by 4 bases and J by 4 bases, with 3 bases of the junction left unmatched. The CDR3 here is CASSRDRLYGYTF. The DNA read from the CDR3 is TGTGCCAGCAGCCGGGACAGGCTCTATGGC.

With respect to this clone: Read sequence stops 3 residues before the CDR3 end, and the germline J gene provides the missing end. The rearrangement uses TRBV29-1 and TRBJ2-3; D not resolved. The germline V gene has CDR1 SQVTM and CDR2 ANQGSEA. Trimming cost V 2 bases and J 5 bases, with 11 bases left between them. The CDR3 is 13 residues long. CDR3 DNA, as far as it was read: TGCAGCGTTGAAAGGGCTCACAAAGATACG. Protein product: CSVERAHKDT. The whole CDR3 region reads CSVERAHKDTQYF.

Points on this clone: Sequencing ends 3 residues short of the CDR3 end; the germline J gene provides the rest. The chain combines TRBV6-1 with TRBJ2-3; 11 bases agree with TRBD2. J lost 1 base, V lost 0 bases, and 9 bases had no gene match. This CDR3 has 19 amino acids. Germline CDR1 reads MNHNS; CDR2 reads SASEGT. CDR3 loop: CASSEAQLAGVLGTDTQYF. Incomplete CDR3 DNA: TGTGCCAGCAGTGAAGCGCAACTAGCGGGGGTGTTGGGCACAGATACG.

About this clone: The read is 3 residues too short to cover the CDR3 end, so that end is filled in from the germline J gene. The chain uses TRBV7-2 and TRBJ1-1; 7 positions match TRBD1. Germline CDR1 reads SGHTA; CDR2 reads FQGNSA. After removal of 5 bases from V and 0 bases from J, the junction contained 3 bases not matched to a gene. There are 14 residues in the CDR3. This chain's CDR3 is CASSRDRMNTEAFF. The part of the CDR3 DNA that was read is TGTGCCAGCAGCCGGGACAGAATGAACACTGAA.

For this clone: The missing CDR3 end, 3 residues past where the read stops, is filled in from the germline J gene. The chain recombines TRBV19 with TRBJ2-1; 11 bases are shared with TRBD2. Trimming at V came to 9 bases and at J to 4 bases, leaving 5 bases not matched to a gene. In germline, CDR1 is LNHDA, CDR2 SQIVND (reference sequence). The CDR3 spans 14 residues. Incomplete CDR3 DNA: TGTGCCAGAACCGGGACTAGCGGTTACAATGAG. Translation: CARTGTSGYNE. The whole CDR3 region reads CARTGTSGYNEQFF.

As concerns this clone: The CDR3 end is not reached by the read, which stops 3 residues before it; the germline J gene fills it in. The V call is TRBV20-1, the J call TRBJ1-2; the D gene is possibly TRBD1 (5 bases). The ends were cut back, 0 bases at V and 4 bases at J, with 24 bases in the middle. CDR1 is DFQATT, CDR2 SNEGSKA, per germline (reference sequence). The length of the CDR3 is 18 residues. CDR3 region: CSARDSRSGGRSFYGYTF. Partial CDR3 DNA: TGCAGTGCTAGAGATAGTAGGTCCGGGGGGAGAAGCTTCTATGGC.

With regard to this clone: The read finishes 3 residues shy of the CDR3 end, and the germline J gene is used to complete it. The chain is built from TRBV7-8 and TRBJ1-1; tentatively, D is TRBD1 (6 bases). Trimming cost V 6 bases and J 2 bases, with 13 bases left between them. This CDR3 is 14 amino acids long. The V gene's germline CDR1 is SGHVS and CDR2 FQNEAQ. CDR3 residues: CASRPTGINTEAFF. The DNA read from the CDR3 is TGTGCCAGCAGACCAACAGGGATCAACACTGAA.

A word on this clone: The sequence runs out 3 residues before the end of the CDR3; the remainder is reconstructed from the germline J gene. This chain connects TRBV5-1 to TRBJ2-1; D not certain. V shed 0 bases and J shed 4 bases, with 8 bases lying between them. Looked up from germline, CDR1 is SGHRS and CDR2 is YFSETQ. The CDR3 sequence is 14 residues long. The CDR3 reads CASSLEAAYNEQFF. The DNA read from the CDR3 is TGCGCCAGCAGCTTGGAGGCGGCGTACAATGAG.

Details on this clone: The read falls 3 residues short of the CDR3 end, and the missing part is taken from the germline J gene. V and J are TRBV10-3 and TRBJ2-7; 7 bases agree with TRBD2. CDR1 ENHRY and CDR2 SYGVKD come from the germline V gene. The junction had 9 bases not matched to a gene; V was cut back by 0 bases and J by 4 bases. The CDR3 runs 16 residues. CDR3 sequence reads: CAISESGGQGGYEQYF. The covered CDR3 bases are TGTGCCATCAGTGAGTCAGGAGGGCAGGGAGGGTACGAG.

Concerning this clone itself: The CDR3 goes on 3 residues after the read ends, and that part is filled in from the germline J gene. The chain links TRBV4-1 to TRBJ2-3, with TRBD2 matching over 8 bases. The CDR3 has 16 amino acids. V dropped 3 bases and J dropped 6; count of bases not matched to a gene: 11. Germline CDR1 and CDR2: MGHRA and YSYEKL. The CDR3 sequence is CASSQPPGTSSDTQYF. The part of the CDR3 DNA that was read is TGCGCCAGCAGCCAGCCCCCCGGGACTAGTTCGGATACG.

Of note for this clone: With the read ending 3 residues before the CDR3 end, the germline J gene is used to fill in that end. The chain joins TRBV9 to TRBJ1-2; D is unresolved. Germline V gene sequence: CDR1 SGDLS, CDR2 YYNGEE. The V and J ends lost 0 bases and 4 bases respectively, with 13 bases between them. This CDR3 is 15 amino acids long. The CDR3 region is CASSVGPLSRYGYTF. The sequenced CDR3 bases are TGTGCCAGCAGCGTAGGGCCCTTATCTCGCTATGGC. The whole variable domain, remainder taken from reference TRBV9 and TRBJ1-2, is DSGVTQTPKHLITATGQRVTLRCSPRSGDLSVYWYQQSLDQGLQFLIQYYNGEERAKGNILERFSAQQFPDLHSELNLSSLELGDSALYFCASSVGPLSRYGYTFGSGTRLTVV.

A note on this clone: The missing CDR3 end, 3 residues past where the read stops, is filled in from the germline J gene. This chain links TRBV2 with TRBJ2-7, with 11 bases fitting TRBD1. This CDR3 region has 12 residues. After removal of 10 bases from V and 3 bases from J, the junction contained 2 bases not matched to a gene. From germline, CDR1 is SNHLY and CDR2 FYNNEI. The sequenced CDR3 bases are TGTGCCACCGGGACAGGGGGCTACGAG. Translated, it gives CATGTGGYE. The full CDR3 protein reads CATGTGGYEQYF.

Note on this clone: The CDR3 end lies 3 residues beyond the end of the read and is filled in from the germline J gene. The chain links TRBV18 to TRBJ2-2; TRBD2 might be the D (6 bases). Trimming pared 1 base from V and 0 bases from J, leaving 21 bases between. This CDR3 contains 20 residues. Germline-derived CDR1 and CDR2 are KGHSH and LQKENI. CDR3 DNA (partial): TGTGCCAGCTCACCACTTTTTAGTCCTTTGACTAGTCCGAACACCGGGGAG. This codes for CASSPLFSPLTSPNTGE. In full, the CDR3 reads CASSPLFSPLTSPNTGELFF. Combining the CDR3 with reference TRBV18 and TRBJ2-2 gives the whole variable domain NAGVMQNPRHLVRRRGQEARLRCSPMKGHSHVYWYRQLPEEGLKFMVYLQKENIIDESGMPKERFSAEFPKEGPSILRIQQVVRGDSAAYFCASSPLFSPLTSPNTGELFFGEGSRLTVL.

On this clone itself: Sequencing ends 3 residues short of the CDR3 end; the germline J gene provides the rest. The J gene is TRBJ2-3, the V gene TRBV30, with a tentative D call TRBD1 (5 bases). There are 12 residues in the CDR3. The ends were cut back, 4 bases at V and 4 bases at J, with 9 bases in the middle. Germline V gene lookup returns CDR1 GTSNPN and CDR2 SVGIG (reference sequence). Incomplete CDR3 DNA: TGTGCCTGGAAACAGGTTGCAGATACG. Encoded protein: CAWKQVADT. The CDR3 in full is CAWKQVADTQYF.

The CDR3 bases that were read are TGTGCTAGTGGCCTGGGAGGGGATAATTCACCC. Its protein product is CASGLGGDNSP. The full-length CDR3 reads as CASGLGGDNSPLHF. This chain joins TRBV12-5 and TRBJ1-6, with TRBD1 as a possible D gene (5 bases). The CDR3 extends 3 residues past the end of the read, so its final part is completed from the germline J gene. Germline V gene sequence: CDR1 LGHNT, CDR2 FRNRAP. V was pared by 6 bases and J by 5 bases, with 11 bases between. The CDR3 runs 14 residues.